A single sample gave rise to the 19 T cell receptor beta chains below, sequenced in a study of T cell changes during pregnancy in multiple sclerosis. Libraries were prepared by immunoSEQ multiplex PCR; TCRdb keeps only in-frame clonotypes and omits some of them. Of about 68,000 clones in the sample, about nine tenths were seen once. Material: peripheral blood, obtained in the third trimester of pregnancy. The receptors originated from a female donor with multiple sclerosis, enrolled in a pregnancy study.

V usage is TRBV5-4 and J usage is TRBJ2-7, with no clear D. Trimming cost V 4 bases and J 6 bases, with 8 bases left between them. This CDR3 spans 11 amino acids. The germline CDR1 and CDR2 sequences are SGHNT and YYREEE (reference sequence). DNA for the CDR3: TGTGCCAGCAGCACCACGGGCGAGCAGTACTTC. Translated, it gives CASSTTGEQYF.

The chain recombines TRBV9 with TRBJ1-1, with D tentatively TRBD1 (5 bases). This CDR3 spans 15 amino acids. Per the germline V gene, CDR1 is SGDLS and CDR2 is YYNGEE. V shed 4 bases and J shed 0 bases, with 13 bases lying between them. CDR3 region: CASSSQTDLNTEAFF. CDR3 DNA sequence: TGTGCCAGCAGCTCCCAGACAGACCTGAACACTGAAGCTTTCTTT.

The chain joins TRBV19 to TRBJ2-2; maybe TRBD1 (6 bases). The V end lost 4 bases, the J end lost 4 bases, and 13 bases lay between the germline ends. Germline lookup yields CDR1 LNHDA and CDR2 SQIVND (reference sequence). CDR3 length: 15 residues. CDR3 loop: CASSTIGTPTGELFF. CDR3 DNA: TGTGCCAGTAGTACGATCGGGACACCCACCGGGGAGCTGTTTTTT. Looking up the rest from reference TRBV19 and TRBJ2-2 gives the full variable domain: DGGITQSPKYLFRKEGQNVTLSCEQNLNHDAMYWYRQDPGQGLRLIYYSQIVNDFQKGDIAEGYSVSREKKESFPLTVTSAQKNPTAFYLCASSTIGTPTGELFFGEGSRLTVL.

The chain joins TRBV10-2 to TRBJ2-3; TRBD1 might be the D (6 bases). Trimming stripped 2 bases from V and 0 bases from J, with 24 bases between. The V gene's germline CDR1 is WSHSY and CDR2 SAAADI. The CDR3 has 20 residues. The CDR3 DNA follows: TGCGCCAGCAGTGAGCTGGTCAGGGAACCGTACAGGGCTAGCACAGATACGCAGTATTTT. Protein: CASSELVREPYRASTDTQYF.

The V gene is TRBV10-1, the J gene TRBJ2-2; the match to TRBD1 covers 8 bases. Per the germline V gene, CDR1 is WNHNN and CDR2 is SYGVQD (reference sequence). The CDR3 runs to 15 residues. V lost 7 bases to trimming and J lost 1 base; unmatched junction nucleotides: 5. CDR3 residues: CASKDGTGNTGELFF. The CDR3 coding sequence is TGCGCCAGCAAGGATGGGACAGGGAACACCGGGGAGCTGTTTTTT.

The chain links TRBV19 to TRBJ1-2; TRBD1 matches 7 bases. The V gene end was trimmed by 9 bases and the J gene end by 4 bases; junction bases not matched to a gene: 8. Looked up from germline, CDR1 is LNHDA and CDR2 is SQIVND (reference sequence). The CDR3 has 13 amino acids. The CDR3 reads CASETRGSYGYTF. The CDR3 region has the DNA TGTGCCAGCGAGACCAGGGGGAGCTATGGCTACACCTTC.

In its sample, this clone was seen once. Here the CDR3 reads CASSGSTGRNTGELFF. CDR3 DNA: TGTGCCAGCAGCGGTAGCACAGGGAGGAACACCGGGGAGCTGTTTTTT. The chain combines TRBV9 with TRBJ2-2; possible D gene TRBD1, 6 bases. Between the trimmed V and J ends, which lost 3 bases and 1 base, there was a span of 13 bases. This CDR3 is built from 16 residues. Germline CDR1 reads SGDLS; CDR2 reads YYNGEE.

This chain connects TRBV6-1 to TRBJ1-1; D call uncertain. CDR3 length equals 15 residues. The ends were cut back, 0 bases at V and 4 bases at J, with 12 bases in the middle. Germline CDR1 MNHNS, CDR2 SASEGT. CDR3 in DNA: TGTGCCAGCAGTGAAGCCTGGGTGCTAGGCACTGAAGCTTTCTTT. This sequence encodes CASSEAWVLGTEAFF.

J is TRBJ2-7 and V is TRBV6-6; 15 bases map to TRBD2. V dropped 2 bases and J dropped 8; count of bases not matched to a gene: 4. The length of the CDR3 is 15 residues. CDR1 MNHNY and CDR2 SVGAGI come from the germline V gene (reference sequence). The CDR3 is CASSYGTSGGSQQYF. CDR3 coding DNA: TGTGCCAGCAGTTACGGGACTAGCGGGGGGAGCCAGCAGTACTTC.

The CDR3 sequence: CASTEWGLSYEQYF. CDR3 coding DNA: TGTGCCAGCACCGAGTGGGGGCTTTCCTACGAGCAGTACTTC. J is TRBJ2-7 and V is TRBV2; a possible D gene is TRBD1 (6 bases). In germline, CDR1 is SNHLY, CDR2 FYNNEI. The germline V and J ends were trimmed by 7 bases and 1 base, with 14 bases remaining between them. The length of the CDR3 is 14 residues.

The chain's CDR3 is CASSVRQGASGELFF. In DNA form, the CDR3 reads TGTGCCAGCAGTGTGAGGCAGGGGGCTTCCGGGGAGCTGTTTTTT. The genes are TRBV2 and TRBJ2-2, with 8 bases lining up with TRBD1. Germline-derived CDR1 and CDR2 are SNHLY and FYNNEI. Trimming cost V 4 bases and J 6 bases; bases outside gene matches: 7. There are 15 residues in the CDR3.

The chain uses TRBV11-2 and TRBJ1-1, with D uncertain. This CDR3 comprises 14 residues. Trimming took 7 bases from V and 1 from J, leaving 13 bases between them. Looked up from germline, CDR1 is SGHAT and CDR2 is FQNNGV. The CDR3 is CASTAFRGNTEAFF. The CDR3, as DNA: TGTGCCAGCACAGCCTTTCGAGGGAACACTGAAGCTTTCTTT.

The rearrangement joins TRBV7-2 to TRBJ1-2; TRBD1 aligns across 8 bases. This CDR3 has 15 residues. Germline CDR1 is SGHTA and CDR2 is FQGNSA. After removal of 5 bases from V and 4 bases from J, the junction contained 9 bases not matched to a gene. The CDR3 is CASSERQGILYGYTF. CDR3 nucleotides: TGTGCCAGCAGCGAACGACAGGGGATCCTCTATGGCTACACCTTC.

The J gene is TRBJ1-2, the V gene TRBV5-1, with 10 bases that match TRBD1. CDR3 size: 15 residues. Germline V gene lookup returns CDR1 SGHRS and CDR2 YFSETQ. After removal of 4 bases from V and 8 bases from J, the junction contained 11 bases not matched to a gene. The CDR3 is CASSATGTGVAGYTF. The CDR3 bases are TGCGCCAGCAGCGCGACCGGGACAGGGGTAGCCGGCTACACCTTC.

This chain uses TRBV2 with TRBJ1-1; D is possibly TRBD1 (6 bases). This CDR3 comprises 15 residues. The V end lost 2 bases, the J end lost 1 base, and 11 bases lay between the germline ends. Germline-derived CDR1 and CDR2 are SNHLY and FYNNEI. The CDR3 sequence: CASSERQGTNTEAFF. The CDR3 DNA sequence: TGTGCCAGCAGTGAAAGGCAGGGGACGAACACTGAAGCTTTCTTT.

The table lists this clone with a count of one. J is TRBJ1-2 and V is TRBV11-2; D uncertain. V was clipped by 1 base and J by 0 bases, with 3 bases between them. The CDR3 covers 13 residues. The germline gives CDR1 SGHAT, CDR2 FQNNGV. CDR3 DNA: TGTGCCAGCAGCTTAGGAGCTAACTATGGCTACACCTTC. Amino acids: CASSLGANYGYTF.

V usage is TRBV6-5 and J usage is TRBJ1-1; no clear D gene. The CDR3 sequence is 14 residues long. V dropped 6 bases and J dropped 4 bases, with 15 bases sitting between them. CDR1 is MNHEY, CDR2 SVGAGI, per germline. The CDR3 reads CASSLGQSFTEAFF. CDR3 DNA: TGTGCCAGCAGCCTGGGCCAGTCTTTCACTGAAGCTTTCTTT.

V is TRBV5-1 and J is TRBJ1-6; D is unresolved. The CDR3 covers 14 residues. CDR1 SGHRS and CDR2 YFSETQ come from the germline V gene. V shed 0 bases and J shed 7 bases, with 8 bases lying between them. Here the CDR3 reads CASSLDLSNSPLHF. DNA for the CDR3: TGCGCCAGCAGCTTGGACCTATCCAATTCACCCCTCCACTTT.

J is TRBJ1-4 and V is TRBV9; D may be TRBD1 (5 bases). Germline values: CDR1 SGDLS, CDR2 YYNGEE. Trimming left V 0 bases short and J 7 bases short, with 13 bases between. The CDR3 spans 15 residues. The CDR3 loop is CASSVGGGLGEKLFF. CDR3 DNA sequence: TGTGCCAGCAGCGTAGGGGGGGGTTTGGGTGAAAAACTGTTTTTT.